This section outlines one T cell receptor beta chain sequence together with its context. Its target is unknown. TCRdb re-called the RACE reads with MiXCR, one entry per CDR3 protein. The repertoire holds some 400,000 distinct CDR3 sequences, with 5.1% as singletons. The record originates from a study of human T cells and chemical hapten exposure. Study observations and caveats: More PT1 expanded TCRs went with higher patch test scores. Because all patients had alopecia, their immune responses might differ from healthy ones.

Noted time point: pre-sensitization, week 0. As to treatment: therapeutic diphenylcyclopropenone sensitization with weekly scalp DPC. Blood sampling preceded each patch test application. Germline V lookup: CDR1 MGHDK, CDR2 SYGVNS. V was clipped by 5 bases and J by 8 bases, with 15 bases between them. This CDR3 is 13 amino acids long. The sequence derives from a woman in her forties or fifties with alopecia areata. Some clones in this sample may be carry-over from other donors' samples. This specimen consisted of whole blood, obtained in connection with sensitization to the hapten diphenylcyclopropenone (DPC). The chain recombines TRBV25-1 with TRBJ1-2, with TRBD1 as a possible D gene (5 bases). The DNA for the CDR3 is TGTGCCAGCAGTACGCCAGGGTTGGGAGGCTACACCTTC. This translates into CASSTPGLGGYTF.